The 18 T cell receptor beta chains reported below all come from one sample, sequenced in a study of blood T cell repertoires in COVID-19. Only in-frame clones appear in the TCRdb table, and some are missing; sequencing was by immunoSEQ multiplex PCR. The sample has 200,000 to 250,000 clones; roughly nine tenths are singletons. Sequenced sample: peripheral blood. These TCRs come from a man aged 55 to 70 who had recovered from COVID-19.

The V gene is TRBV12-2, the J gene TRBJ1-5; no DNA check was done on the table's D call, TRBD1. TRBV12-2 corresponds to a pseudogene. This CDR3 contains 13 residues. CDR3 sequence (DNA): TGTGCACCTGGACAGCTTAGCAATCAGCCCCAGCATTTT. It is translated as CAPGQLSNQPQHF.

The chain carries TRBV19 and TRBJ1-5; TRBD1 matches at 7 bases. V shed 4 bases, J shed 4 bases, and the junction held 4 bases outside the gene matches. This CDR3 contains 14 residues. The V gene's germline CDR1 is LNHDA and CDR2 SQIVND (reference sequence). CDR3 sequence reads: CASSKDRLNQPQHF. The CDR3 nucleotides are TGTGCCAGTAGTAAGGACAGGTTAAATCAGCCCCAGCATTTT. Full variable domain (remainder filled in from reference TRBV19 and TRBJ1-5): DGGITQSPKYLFRKEGQNVTLSCEQNLNHDAMYWYRQDPGQGLRLIYYSQIVNDFQKGDIAEGYSVSREKKESFPLTVTSAQKNPTAFYLCASSKDRLNQPQHFGDGTRLSIL.

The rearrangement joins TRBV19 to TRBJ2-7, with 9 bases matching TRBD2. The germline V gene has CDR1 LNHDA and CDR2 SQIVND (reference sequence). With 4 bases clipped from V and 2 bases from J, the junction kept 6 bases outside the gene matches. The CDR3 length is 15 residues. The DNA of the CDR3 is TGTGCCAGTAGTAGGTTAGCGGGGGAGCCCTACGAGCAGTACTTC. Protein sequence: CASSRLAGEPYEQYF. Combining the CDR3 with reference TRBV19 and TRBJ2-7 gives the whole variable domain DGGITQSPKYLFRKEGQNVTLSCEQNLNHDAMYWYRQDPGQGLRLIYYSQIVNDFQKGDIAEGYSVSREKKESFPLTVTSAQKNPTAFYLCASSRLAGEPYEQYFGPGTRLTVT.

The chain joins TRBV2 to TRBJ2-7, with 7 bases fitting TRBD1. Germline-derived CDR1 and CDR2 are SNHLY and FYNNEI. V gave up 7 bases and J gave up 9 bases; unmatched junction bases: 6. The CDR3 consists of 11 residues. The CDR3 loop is CASNLQGVQYF. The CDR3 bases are TGTGCCAGCAATCTGCAGGGGGTGCAGTACTTC.

CDR3 bases: TGTGCCAGCAGTTCCGGGACACCGAACACCGGGGAGCTGTTTTTT. This sequence encodes CASSSGTPNTGELFF. The rearrangement links TRBV6-2 or TRBV6-3 to TRBJ2-2; maybe TRBD1 (6 bases). The germline V and J ends were trimmed by 4 bases and 0 bases, with 9 bases remaining between them. The CDR3 extends over 15 amino acids. Per germline, CDR1 MNHEY and CDR2 SVGEGT.

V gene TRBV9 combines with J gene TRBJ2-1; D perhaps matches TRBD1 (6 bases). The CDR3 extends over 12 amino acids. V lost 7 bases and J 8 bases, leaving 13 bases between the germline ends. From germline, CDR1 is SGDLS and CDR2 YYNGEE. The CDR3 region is CASARSGDEQFF. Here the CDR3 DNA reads TGTGCCAGCGCTAGATCAGGGGATGAGCAGTTCTTC. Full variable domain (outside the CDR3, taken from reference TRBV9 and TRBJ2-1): DSGVTQTPKHLITATGQRVTLRCSPRSGDLSVYWYQQSLDQGLQFLIQYYNGEERAKGNILERFSAQQFPDLHSELNLSSLELGDSALYFCASARSGDEQFFGPGTRLTVL.

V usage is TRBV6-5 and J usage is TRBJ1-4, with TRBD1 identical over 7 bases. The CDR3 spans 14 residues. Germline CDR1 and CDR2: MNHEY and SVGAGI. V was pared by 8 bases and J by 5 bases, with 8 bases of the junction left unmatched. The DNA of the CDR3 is TGTGCCAGCTTCGCGACAGGGCAAAATGAAAAACTGTTTTTT. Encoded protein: CASFATGQNEKLFF.

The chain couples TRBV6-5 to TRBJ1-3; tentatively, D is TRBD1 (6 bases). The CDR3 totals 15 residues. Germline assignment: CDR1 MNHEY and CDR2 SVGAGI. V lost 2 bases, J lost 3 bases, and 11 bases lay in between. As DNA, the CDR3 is TGTGCCAGCAGTTACCGGGGGGCAAATGGAAACACCATATATTTT. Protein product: CASSYRGANGNTIYF.

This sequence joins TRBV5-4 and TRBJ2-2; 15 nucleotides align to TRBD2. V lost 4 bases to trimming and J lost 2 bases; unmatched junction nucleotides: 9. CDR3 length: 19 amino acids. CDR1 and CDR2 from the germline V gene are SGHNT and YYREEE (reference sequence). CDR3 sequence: CASSPAGTSGGTNTGELFF. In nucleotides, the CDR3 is TGTGCCAGCAGCCCAGCCGGGACTAGCGGGGGGACTAACACCGGGGAGCTGTTTTTT.

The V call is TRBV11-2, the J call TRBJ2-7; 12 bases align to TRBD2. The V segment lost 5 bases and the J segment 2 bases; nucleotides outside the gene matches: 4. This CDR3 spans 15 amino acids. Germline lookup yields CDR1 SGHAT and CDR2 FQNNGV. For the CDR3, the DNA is TGTGCCAGCAGCCCCAGGACTAGCGGGACCTACGAGCAGTACTTC. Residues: CASSPRTSGTYEQYF.

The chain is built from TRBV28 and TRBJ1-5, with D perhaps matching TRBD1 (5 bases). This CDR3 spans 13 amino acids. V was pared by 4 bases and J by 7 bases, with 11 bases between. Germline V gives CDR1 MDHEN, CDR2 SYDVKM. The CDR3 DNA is TGTGCCAGCAGTTGGGCAGGGCGACAGCCCCAGCATTTT. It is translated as CASSWAGRQPQHF.

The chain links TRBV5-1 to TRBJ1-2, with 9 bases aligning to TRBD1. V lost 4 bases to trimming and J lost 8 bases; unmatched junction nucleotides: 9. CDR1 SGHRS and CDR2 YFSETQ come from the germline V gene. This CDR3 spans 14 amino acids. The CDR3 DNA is TGCGCCAGCAGCCCTAGACAGGGGGATGGAGGCTACACCTTC. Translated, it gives CASSPRQGDGGYTF.

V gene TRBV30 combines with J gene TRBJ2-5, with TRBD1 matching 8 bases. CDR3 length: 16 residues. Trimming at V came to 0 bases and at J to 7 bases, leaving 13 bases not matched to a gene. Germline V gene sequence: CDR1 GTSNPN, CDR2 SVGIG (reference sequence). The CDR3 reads CAWSVIRTGRVGTQYF. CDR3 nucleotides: TGTGCCTGGAGTGTCATACGGACAGGGCGAGTGGGGACCCAGTACTTC.

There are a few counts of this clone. The DNA for the CDR3 is TGTGCCAGCAGCTTAATGGGACAGGTCAGCTCCTACAATGAGCAGTTCTTC. This codes for CASSLMGQVSSYNEQFF. V gene TRBV7-8 combines with J gene TRBJ2-1, with 8 bases fitting TRBD1. With 2 bases clipped from V and 0 bases from J, the junction kept 6 bases outside the gene matches. CDR3 length equals 17 residues. The V gene's germline CDR1 is SGHVS and CDR2 FQNEAQ.

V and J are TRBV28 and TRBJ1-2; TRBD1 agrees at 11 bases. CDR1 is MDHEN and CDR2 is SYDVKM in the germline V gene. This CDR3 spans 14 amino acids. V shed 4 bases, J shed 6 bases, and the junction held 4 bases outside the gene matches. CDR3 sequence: CASSSGTGGNGYTF. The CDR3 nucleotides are TGTGCCAGCAGTTCCGGGACAGGGGGGAATGGCTACACCTTC.

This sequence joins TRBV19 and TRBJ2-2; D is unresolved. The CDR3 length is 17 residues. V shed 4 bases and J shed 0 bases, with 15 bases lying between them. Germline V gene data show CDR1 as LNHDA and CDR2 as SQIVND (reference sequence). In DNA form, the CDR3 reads TGTGCCAGTAGTAAGAGGCCCGTAATGACGAACACCGGGGAGCTGTTTTTT. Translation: CASSKRPVMTNTGELFF.

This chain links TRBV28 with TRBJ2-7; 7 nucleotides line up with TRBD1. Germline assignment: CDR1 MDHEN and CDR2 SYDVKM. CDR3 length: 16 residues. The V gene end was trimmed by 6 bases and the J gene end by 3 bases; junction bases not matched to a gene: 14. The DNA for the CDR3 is TGTGCCAGCAGGCCTACCCAAGGGGCAGGGGGCTACGAGCAGTACTTC. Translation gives CASRPTQGAGGYEQYF.

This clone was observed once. DNA for the CDR3: TGTGCCAGCAGTTACGGGACTGTCAGGGCCGGGGAGCTGTTTTTT. Protein: CASSYGTVRAGELFF. The gene calls are TRBV6-5 and TRBJ2-2, with a weak D call TRBD2 (6 bases). CDR1 MNHEY and CDR2 SVGAGI come from the germline V gene. This CDR3 is built from 15 residues. The germline V and J ends were trimmed by 2 bases and 6 bases, with 13 bases remaining between them.